This T cell receptor beta chain came from a study of prognosis after radiotherapy for stage I lung cancer. Whole-study context: At a biologically effective dose of at least 100 Gy and in 3 to 5 fractions, SBRT was the radiotherapy delivered.

Only a few counts were recorded for this clonotype. Its antigen remains unidentified. Multiplex PCR in two rounds served to amplify TCR beta CDR3 from genomic DNA. First-round PCR used primers specific to each TRBV and TRBJ gene. One entry per CDR3 protein results from TCRdb running MiXCR on the multiplex PCR reads. The profile covers about 18,000 distinct CDR3 sequences, with around 55% appearing a single time and less than 30% taken by the ten largest. The CDR3 sequence is 13 residues long. V lost 6 bases and J lost 4, with 9 bases in between. Germline V CDR1 and CDR2: MNHNS, SASEGT. Study-level results: Lower Shannon entropy values were found after stereotactic body radiation therapy in patients who developed distant metastases.

For each of two time points, a six-milliliter draw of peripheral blood was taken. This chain links TRBV6-1 with TRBJ2-2; D remains ambiguous. This sequence originates from a donor aged 50 or older with non-small cell lung cancer. The material was PBMCs, obtained before or after stereotactic body radiation therapy (not recorded which). The CDR3 DNA follows: TGTGCCAGCAGCCCTCAGAGCACCGGGGAGCTGTTTTTT. The encoded protein is CASSPQSTGELFF.